These 11 T cell receptor beta chains came from one sample sequenced in a study of blood T cell repertoires in COVID-19. Libraries were prepared by immunoSEQ multiplex PCR; TCRdb keeps only in-frame clonotypes and omits some of them. The data show about 74,000 clones, around three quarters seen once. Sequencing was carried out using peripheral blood. Receptors were obtained from a human donor in a cohort sampled during active COVID-19.

The gene calls are TRBV12-3 or TRBV12-4 and TRBJ1-1; 9 bases are a match to TRBD1. Trimming took 6 bases from V and 11 from J; bases not matched to a gene: 7. The CDR3 extends over 12 amino acids. The DNA for the CDR3 is TGTGCCAGCAGACAGGGGGCGTTTTCGGCTTTCTTT. Translation: CASRQGAFSAFF.

The J gene is TRBJ2-7, the V gene TRBV18, with TRBD1 matching 8 bases. Looked up from germline, CDR1 is KGHSH and CDR2 is LQKENI. V dropped 5 bases and J dropped 4; count of bases not matched to a gene: 7. This CDR3 region has 14 residues. CDR3 bases: TGTGCCAGCTCAACGTACAGGGGGAATTACGAGCAGTACTTC. It yields the protein CASSTYRGNYEQYF.

This clone was counted once. This chain uses TRBV6-1 with TRBJ2-3, with D maybe TRBD2 (6 bases). CDR3 length equals 16 residues. Germline V gene sequence: CDR1 MNHNS, CDR2 SASEGT. V lost 4 bases to trimming and J lost 2 bases, with 16 bases between them. CDR3 DNA sequence: TGTGCCAGCAGTGCTCGGGTAGCGGCATTCACAGATACGCAGTATTTT. Encoded protein: CASSARVAAFTDTQYF.

The chain couples TRBV14 to TRBJ2-7; 12 bases align to TRBD2. The CDR3 loop spans 16 amino acids. Losses at the gene ends were 6 bases for V and 3 bases for J; bases not matched to a gene: 9. CDR1 SGHDN and CDR2 FVKESK come from the germline V gene. The CDR3 region has the DNA TGTGCCAGCAGTGCCCAGACTAGCGGGAGTCTCTACGAGCAGTACTTC. It encodes CASSAQTSGSLYEQYF.

J is TRBJ2-7 and V is TRBV28; D is uncertain. From germline, CDR1 is MDHEN and CDR2 SYDVKM. The CDR3 runs 14 residues. Trimming stripped 5 bases from V and 1 base from J, with 12 bases between. CDR3 bases: TGTGCCAGCAGTCCCGTAAAGCCTTCCTACGAGCAGTACTTC. As protein: CASSPVKPSYEQYF.

This clone was observed once. The chain is built from TRBV2 and TRBJ1-6; TRBD1 agrees at 10 bases. The CDR3 extends over 14 amino acids. Trimming took 5 bases from V and 10 from J; bases not matched to a gene: 5. The V gene's germline CDR1 is SNHLY and CDR2 FYNNEI. CDR3 in amino acids: CASSPDRGRSPLHF. The DNA of the CDR3 is TGTGCCAGCAGTCCGGACAGGGGGAGGTCACCCCTCCACTTT. The full variable domain, in which reference TRBV2 and TRBJ1-6 provide the parts outside the CDR3, is EPEVTQTPSHQVTQMGQEVILRCVPISNHLYFYWYRQILGQKVEFLVSFYNNEISEKSEIFDDQFSVERPDGSNFTLKIRSTKLEDSAMYFCASSPDRGRSPLHFGNGTRLTVT.

V usage is TRBV18 and J usage is TRBJ2-7; 9 nucleotides agree with TRBD1. The CDR3 loop spans 14 amino acids. In germline, CDR1 is KGHSH, CDR2 LQKENI. Trimming removed 6 bases from V and 5 bases from J; junction bases left unmatched: 8. The CDR3 sequence: CASSLQGARDEQYF. The CDR3 DNA is TGTGCCAGCTCCCTACAGGGGGCGCGGGACGAGCAGTACTTC. Combining the CDR3 with reference TRBV18 and TRBJ2-7 gives the whole variable domain NAGVMQNPRHLVRRRGQEARLRCSPMKGHSHVYWYRQLPEEGLKFMVYLQKENIIDESGMPKERFSAEFPKEGPSILRIQQVVRGDSAAYFCASSLQGARDEQYFGPGTRLTVT.

The gene calls are TRBV7-9 and TRBJ2-7, with 8 bases that match TRBD1. CDR1 is SEHNR and CDR2 is FQNEAQ in the germline V gene (reference sequence). With 5 bases clipped from V and 2 bases from J, the junction kept 11 bases outside the gene matches. The CDR3 is 16 residues long. The CDR3 loop reads CASSGPAGTGPYEQYF. CDR3 DNA sequence: TGTGCCAGCAGCGGCCCCGCCGGGACAGGTCCCTACGAGCAGTACTTC.

There are a few counts of this clone. The V and J genes are TRBV2 and TRBJ2-3; TRBD2 matches 7 bases. The J segment lost 2 bases and the V segment lost 5 bases, leaving 10 bases of the junction unmatched. CDR1 SNHLY and CDR2 FYNNEI come from the germline V gene. The length of the CDR3 is 16 residues. The CDR3 is CASSSLGAGATDTQYF. CDR3 nucleotides: TGTGCCAGCAGTTCCCTCGGGGCGGGAGCCACAGATACGCAGTATTTT.

The rearrangement links TRBV7-9 to TRBJ1-4, with TRBD1 as a possible D gene (5 bases). The CDR3 loop spans 15 amino acids. Germline V gene lookup returns CDR1 SEHNR and CDR2 FQNEAQ (reference sequence). V was pared by 5 bases and J by 3 bases, with 13 bases between. The CDR3 loop is CASSPSGEANEKLFF. The DNA for the CDR3 is TGTGCCAGCAGCCCCTCGGGGGAAGCTAATGAAAAACTGTTTTTT. Full variable domain (missing parts from reference TRBV7-9 and TRBJ1-4): DTGVSQNPRHKITKRGQNVTFRCDPISEHNRLYWYRQTLGQGPEFLTYFQNEAQLEKSRLLSDRFSAERPKGSFSTLEIQRTEQGDSAMYLCASSPSGEANEKLFFGSGTQLSVL.

J is TRBJ2-1 and V is TRBV6-2 or TRBV6-3, with 14 bases identical to TRBD2. The CDR3 sequence is 16 residues long. The germline V gene encodes CDR1 MNHEY and CDR2 SVGEGT. Trimming cost V 5 bases and J 7 bases; bases outside gene matches: 7. CDR3 bases: TGTGCCAGCAGTGGGAGACTAGCGGGAGGGCGGAATGAGCAGTTCTTC. Translated: CASSGRLAGGRNEQFF.